Below are 22 T cell receptor beta chains sequenced from a single sample in a study of cytomegalovirus exposure and HLA in healthy donors. The primer mix had 60 Vbeta and 13 Jbeta primers. Repertoires were generated with immunoSEQ multiplex PCR, while TCRdb's copy carries only in-frame clones and drops some. The sample shows about 120,000 clones, 60% to 85% of them seen only once. Sequencing was done on a sample of PBMCs. These receptors all come from a female donor in good health and CMV-seronegative.

The chain carries TRBV7-2 and TRBJ1-2; TRBD1 might be the D (6 bases). The CDR3 sequence is 14 residues long. V was pared by 5 bases and J by 7 bases, with 17 bases between. CDR1 and CDR2 (germline): SGHTA, FQGNSA. The CDR3 DNA reads as TGTGCCAGCAGCCCGGATCGGACAGACTCTGGCTACACCTTC. Encoded protein: CASSPDRTDSGYTF. Full variable domain (missing parts from reference TRBV7-2 and TRBJ1-2): GAGVSQSPSNKVTEKGKDVELRCDPISGHTALYWYRQSLGQGLEFLIYFQGNSAPDKSGLPSDRFSAERTGGSVSTLTIQRTQQEDSAVYLCASSPDRTDSGYTFGSGTRLTVV.

The V call is TRBV5-4, the J call TRBJ2-1; TRBD2 matches at 11 bases. The germline V gene encodes CDR1 SGHNT and CDR2 YYREEE (reference sequence). The CDR3 has 15 amino acids. Trimming took 3 bases from V and 4 from J; bases not matched to a gene: 3. In DNA, the CDR3 is TGTGCCAGCAGCTCGGGACTAGCGGATTACAATGAGCAGTTCTTC. Its protein is CASSSGLADYNEQFF.

This chain joins TRBV5-5 and TRBJ1-5, with 9 bases matching TRBD1. The CDR3 totals 15 residues. Trimming took 4 bases from V and 4 from J; bases not matched to a gene: 6. The germline CDR1 and CDR2 sequences are SGHKS and YYEKEE (reference sequence). The CDR3 coding sequence is TGTGCCAGCAGCCGCGGACAGGGGAATAATCAGCCCCAGCATTTT. Protein sequence: CASSRGQGNNQPQHF.

The chain uses TRBV9 and TRBJ2-6; a possible D gene is TRBD1 (5 bases). This CDR3 is 15 amino acids long. CDR1 SGDLS and CDR2 YYNGEE come from the germline V gene. V was cut by 2 bases and J by 4 bases, with 10 bases left in between. The CDR3 is CASSVQGSGANVLTF. CDR3 coding DNA: TGTGCCAGCAGCGTCCAGGGTAGCGGGGCCAACGTCCTGACTTTC.

The CDR3 nucleotides read TGTGCCAGTAGCCATACAGGGGTGAGACAGCCCCAGCATTTT. Translated, it gives CASSHTGVRQPQHF. The V call is TRBV19, the J call TRBJ1-5; 7 bases align to TRBD1. The junction had 9 bases not matched to a gene; V was cut back by 6 bases and J by 7 bases. This CDR3 is 14 amino acids long. The V gene's germline CDR1 is LNHDA and CDR2 SQIVND (reference sequence).

Worth noting for this clone: It differs at one base from a far larger clone, so likely a read error. Other DNA sequences of this sample code for an identical CDR3. The rearrangement uses TRBV5-1 and TRBJ2-5; 13 bases align to TRBD2. V dropped 4 bases and J dropped 2; count of bases not matched to a gene: 5. The CDR3 covers 16 residues. CDR1 and CDR2 (germline): SGHRS, YFSETQ. The CDR3 DNA sequence: TGCGCCAGCAGCCTGGGACTAGCGGGACAGCAAGAGACCCAGTACTTC. Amino acids: CASSLGLAGQQETQYF. Full variable domain (remainder filled in from reference TRBV5-1 and TRBJ2-5): KAGVTQTPRYLIKTRGQQVTLSCSPISGHRSVSWYQQTPGQGLQFLFEYFSETQRNKGNFPGRFSGRQFSNSRSEMNVSTLELGDSALYLCASSLGLAGQQETQYFGPGTRLLVL.

The gene calls are TRBV7-2 and TRBJ2-3; no firm D call. The CDR3 spans 14 residues. V was pared by 0 bases and J by 1 base, with 5 bases between. Per germline, CDR1 SGHTA and CDR2 FQGNSA. As DNA, the CDR3 is TGTGCCAGCAGCTTAGCTTCGGGCACAGATACGCAGTATTTT. It is translated as CASSLASGTDTQYF. Together with reference TRBV7-2 and TRBJ2-3, the CDR3 gives the full variable domain: GAGVSQSPSNKVTEKGKDVELRCDPISGHTALYWYRQSLGQGLEFLIYFQGNSAPDKSGLPSDRFSAERTGGSVSTLTIQRTQQEDSAVYLCASSLASGTDTQYFGPGTRLTVL.

The V and J genes are TRBV4-2 and TRBJ2-5, with D tentatively TRBD2 (5 bases). V lost 0 bases and J lost 4, with 6 bases in between. The CDR3 consists of 13 residues. The germline V gene has CDR1 LGHNA and CDR2 YNFKEQ. CDR3 sequence (DNA): TGTGCCAGCAGCCAAGATGAGGGAGAGACCCAGTACTTC. It yields the protein CASSQDEGETQYF.

This chain uses TRBV19 with TRBJ1-4; 8 nucleotides line up with TRBD1. From germline, CDR1 is LNHDA and CDR2 SQIVND (reference sequence). The V gene end was trimmed by 4 bases and the J gene end by 6 bases; junction bases not matched to a gene: 10. The CDR3 length is 16 residues. CDR3 DNA: TGTGCCAGTAGTAATGCCCCCAGGGGGCGGGATGAAAAACTGTTTTTT. Translation gives CASSNAPRGRDEKLFF.

This sequence joins TRBV4-2 and TRBJ2-7, with D unclear. Germline V lookup: CDR1 LGHNA, CDR2 YNFKEQ. The CDR3 spans 16 residues. Trimming left V 0 bases short and J 0 bases short, with 12 bases between. The CDR3 region is CASSQDFGGSSYEQYF. The CDR3 DNA sequence: TGTGCCAGCAGCCAAGATTTCGGCGGTAGCTCCTACGAGCAGTACTTC.

The rearrangement uses TRBV5-1 and TRBJ2-3; D not certain. The CDR3 sequence is 13 residues long. V was shortened by 2 bases and J by 1 base, with 5 bases between the two germline ends. Germline-derived CDR1 and CDR2 are SGHRS and YFSETQ. As DNA, the CDR3 is TGCGCCAGCAGCTTTGGAGGCACAGATACGCAGTATTTT. It codes for CASSFGGTDTQYF.

The chain combines TRBV5-4 with TRBJ1-1, with a weak D call TRBD1 (5 bases). This CDR3 is built from 12 residues. Looked up from germline, CDR1 is SGHNT and CDR2 is YYREEE (reference sequence). V was clipped by 1 base and J by 8 bases, with 9 bases between them. CDR3 sequence (DNA): TGTGCCAGCAGCTTGTTAGCAGGGGAAGCTTTCTTT. Amino acid sequence: CASSLLAGEAFF.

This chain joins TRBV6-1 and TRBJ2-2; the match to TRBD1 covers 7 bases. V was pared by 1 base and J by 6 bases, with 8 bases of the junction left unmatched. The CDR3 runs 16 residues. Germline loops: CDR1 MNHNS, CDR2 SASEGT. The CDR3 sequence: CASSEGEGGWSGELFF. Written as DNA, the CDR3 is TGTGCCAGCAGTGAAGGAGAAGGGGGCTGGTCCGGGGAGCTGTTTTTT.

This chain connects TRBV7-8 to TRBJ2-7; D might be TRBD1 (5 bases). Trimming shortened V by 5 bases and J by 0 bases, and 17 bases separated the two germline ends. From germline, CDR1 is SGHVS and CDR2 FQNEAQ. This CDR3 contains 16 residues. CDR3 nucleotide sequence: TGTGCCAGCAGCAAAAGGTCCTCAGGGAACTCCTACGAGCAGTACTTC. It translates to CASSKRSSGNSYEQYF.

This clone was counted a few times. The V gene is TRBV29-1, the J gene TRBJ2-1, with D possibly matching TRBD2 (5 bases). V lost 2 bases and J 4 bases, leaving 12 bases between the germline ends. Germline-derived CDR1 and CDR2 are SQVTM and ANQGSEA. This CDR3 contains 14 residues. The chain's CDR3 is CSVERGWGYNEQFF. CDR3 DNA: TGCAGCGTTGAACGAGGGTGGGGATACAATGAGCAGTTCTTC.

This clone was seen only a few times. This rearrangement joins TRBV23-1 to TRBJ1-5; D perhaps matches TRBD1 (5 bases). TRBV23-1 is identified as an open reading frame with a role that is uncertain. V dropped 7 bases and J dropped 5 bases, with 15 bases sitting between them. The CDR3 has 14 amino acids. CDR3 DNA sequence: TGCGCCAGCACCGCGGCGCAGGGTCATCAGCCCCAGCATTTT. Translation gives CASTAAQGHQPQHF.

The chain employs TRBV11-2 and TRBJ2-7, with D possibly matching TRBD1 (6 bases). Germline assignment: CDR1 SGHAT and CDR2 FQNNGV. The CDR3 has 12 amino acids. The V gene lost 6 bases and the J gene lost 4 bases, with 10 bases spanning the gap. CDR3 nucleotides: TGTGCCAGCAGGGGGGCGGCTTACGAGCAGTACTTC. Translating it yields CASRGAAYEQYF.

The J gene is TRBJ2-5, the V gene TRBV7-9; TRBD1 agrees at 8 bases. Germline CDR1 is SEHNR and CDR2 is FQNEAQ (reference sequence). The trim removed 11 bases at V and 4 bases at J, leaving 12 bases unmatched. This CDR3 region has 14 residues. The DNA of the CDR3 is TGTGCCGGGTCCGGCAGGGGGCTCGGAGAGACCCAGTACTTC. This gives the protein CAGSGRGLGETQYF.

The chain carries TRBV7-3 and TRBJ1-3, with 9 bases that match TRBD1. The germline V gene encodes CDR1 SGHTA and CDR2 FQGTGA. The CDR3 is 15 residues long. The V segment lost 4 bases and the J segment 1 base; nucleotides outside the gene matches: 2. Here the CDR3 reads CASSSGTGSGNTIYF. The DNA of the CDR3 is TGTGCCAGCAGCTCCGGGACAGGGTCTGGAAACACCATATATTTT.

The rearrangement joins TRBV30 to TRBJ2-3, with TRBD2 matching 8 bases. The CDR3 covers 13 residues. Germline V gives CDR1 GTSNPN, CDR2 SVGIG (reference sequence). V shed 7 bases, J shed 5 bases, and the junction held 8 bases outside the gene matches. The CDR3, as DNA: TGTGCCTCCCCTCGGGGGGGCCTAGATACGCAGTATTTT. As protein: CASPRGGLDTQYF.

The chain combines TRBV10-3 with TRBJ2-2; maybe TRBD2 (6 bases). Germline V gene lookup returns CDR1 ENHRY and CDR2 SYGVKD. V lost 3 bases and J 7 bases, leaving 9 bases between the germline ends. CDR3 size: 13 residues. The CDR3 region is CAISDGGIGELFF. CDR3 nucleotide sequence: TGTGCCATCAGTGATGGGGGGATCGGGGAGCTGTTTTTT.

V usage is TRBV27 and J usage is TRBJ1-1; TRBD1 is a possible D gene (5 bases). This CDR3 has 14 amino acids. V gave up 2 bases and J gave up 3 bases, with 10 bases separating them. Germline values: CDR1 MNHEY, CDR2 SMNVEV (reference sequence). CDR3 DNA: TGTGCCAGCAGTTTACGGGCCAGGGACACTGAAGCTTTCTTT. Amino acids: CASSLRARDTEAFF.